A selection of T cell receptor beta chains follows, all from one sample in a study of blood T cell repertoires in COVID-19. The method was immunoSEQ multiplex PCR; TCRdb's version includes in-frame clones alone and lacks a portion of them. This table has around 260,000 clones, approximately 93% appearing once. The specimen sequenced was peripheral blood. The receptor source for this set is a woman aged 25 to 39 with COVID-19, enrolled during active disease. Each CDR3 is given with its conserved first and last residue. Fields, in order: clone size, V gene, D gene, J gene, CDR3 protein, CDR3 DNA. A D gene is named only where the DNA matches it firmly. Some rows have no size entry. The others give once, few or many, or a class for an expanded clone.

>NA|TRBV29-1|NA|TRBJ1-1
CSVEDGQNTEAFF
TGCAGCGTTGAAGATGGCCAGAACACTGAAGCTTTCTTT
>NA|TRBV5-1|TRBD1|TRBJ2-2
CASSLDRAGPGELFF
TGCGCCAGCAGCCTGGACAGGGCTGGCCCCGGGGAGCTGTTTTTT
>NA|TRBV5-1|NA|TRBJ1-1
CASSLGSGSSTEAFF
TGCGCCAGCAGCTTGGGGTCAGGATCGAGCACTGAAGCTTTCTTT
>NA|TRBV2|TRBD1|TRBJ2-2
CASRTGTANTGELFF
TGTGCCAGCAGAACCGGGACAGCAAACACCGGGGAGCTGTTTTTT
>NA|TRBV6-2/TRBV6-3|TRBD1|TRBJ1-1
CASSFPGTGARNTEAFF
TGTGCCAGCAGTTTCCCCGGGACAGGTGCTCGGAACACTGAAGCTTTCTTT
>once|TRBV4-1|NA|TRBJ2-7
CASSHQGGSLEQYF
TGCGCCAGCAGCCACCAAGGAGGGAGCCTCGAGCAGTACTTC
>NA|TRBV11-2|TRBD1|TRBJ1-4
CASSLGQGASSANEKLFF
TGTGCCAGCAGCTTGGGACAGGGGGCCTCCTCGGCTAATGAAAAACTGTTTTTT
>NA|TRBV3-1/TRBV3-2|TRBD2|TRBJ2-7
CASSQDLASGSYEQYF
TGTGCCAGCAGCCAAGATCTCGCTAGCGGATCCTACGAGCAGTACTTC
>NA|TRBV5-1|NA|TRBJ2-1
CASSLAGGASEQFF
TGCGCCAGCAGCTTGGCCGGGGGAGCGAGCGAGCAGTTCTTC
>NA|TRBV11-2|NA|TRBJ1-1
CASSRNRNLAEAFF
TGTGCCAGCAGTCGAAACAGGAACCTGGCAGAAGCTTTCTTT
>NA|TRBV11-2|TRBD1|TRBJ2-7
CASSLDRDSYEQYF
TGTGCCAGCAGCTTAGATCGGGACAGCTACGAGCAGTACTTC
>NA|TRBV27|TRBD1|TRBJ2-3
CASSLQYRGRATDTQYF
TGTGCCAGCAGTTTACAATACAGGGGGCGGGCCACAGATACGCAGTATTTT
>NA|TRBV3-1/TRBV3-2|NA|TRBJ1-2
CASSQDSDYGYTF
TGTGCCAGCAGCCAAGATTCCGACTATGGCTACACCTTC
>NA|TRBV24-1|TRBD2|TRBJ2-3
CATSAPGSGRIPDTQYF
TGTGCCACCAGTGCCCCCGGTAGCGGGAGAATCCCAGATACGCAGTATTTT
>NA|TRBV7-9|NA|TRBJ2-2
CASRSPGGLTGELFF
TGTGCCAGCAGGTCCCCAGGGGGGTTGACCGGGGAGCTGTTTTTT
>once|TRBV7-3|NA|TRBJ2-1
CASSRGADNEQFF
TGTGCCAGCAGCCGGGGGGCAGACAATGAGCAGTTCTTC
>NA|TRBV7-9|NA|TRBJ1-5
CASSLEGGDRQPQHF
TGTGCCAGCAGCTTAGAGGGCGGGGATCGGCAGCCCCAGCATTTT
>NA|TRBV15|NA|TRBJ1-3
CATSRGPDRTGNTIYF
TGTGCCACCAGCAGAGGCCCAGACAGAACGGGAAACACCATATATTTT
>NA|TRBV6-1|TRBD2|TRBJ2-1
CASSEAEREILNEQFF
TGTGCCAGCAGTGAAGCGGAGCGGGAGATATTGAATGAGCAGTTCTTC
>NA|TRBV7-7|NA|TRBJ2-2
CASSLGRAANTGELFF
TGTGCCAGCAGCTTAGGTAGAGCGGCGAACACCGGGGAGCTGTTTTTT
>NA|TRBV7-2|NA|TRBJ2-3
CASSLDPADTQYF
TGTGCCAGCAGCCTAGACCCCGCGGATACGCAGTATTTT
>NA|TRBV29-1|NA|TRBJ1-1
CSVYSGYTEAFF
TGCAGCGTTTATTCAGGGTACACTGAAGCTTTCTTT
>NA|TRBV19|NA|TRBJ2-1
CASSIDGGAGSYNEQFF
TGTGCCAGTAGTATAGATGGAGGGGCGGGCTCCTACAATGAGCAGTTCTTC
>NA|TRBV11-2|NA|TRBJ1-3
CASSITGQSGNTIYF
TGTGCCAGCAGCATTACAGGGCAATCTGGAAACACCATATATTTT
>NA|TRBV7-3|TRBD1|TRBJ1-2
CASSSGTGDYGYTF
TGTGCCAGCAGCTCCGGGACAGGGGACTATGGCTACACCTTC
>NA|TRBV7-9|NA|TRBJ1-2
CASSLVQGHGYTF
TGTGCCAGCAGCTTAGTGCAGGGGCATGGCTACACCTTC
>NA|TRBV7-2|TRBD1|TRBJ1-2
CASSTQTGYGYTF
TGTGCCAGCAGCACCCAGACAGGGTATGGCTACACCTTC
>NA|TRBV5-6|TRBD1|TRBJ2-5
CASSLVDRGETQYF
TGTGCCAGCAGCTTGGTCGACAGGGGAGAGACCCAGTACTTC
>once|TRBV5-1|NA|TRBJ1-2
CASTFGGANYGYTF
TGCGCCAGCACCTTCGGGGGGGCGAACTATGGCTACACCTTC
>NA|TRBV24-1|NA|TRBJ2-2
CATSDTGATGELFF
TGTGCCACCAGTGATACAGGAGCCACCGGGGAGCTGTTTTTT
>NA|TRBV6-5|NA|TRBJ2-1
CATHAGPGTYNEQFF
TGTGCCACTCATGCGGGGCCAGGCACCTACAATGAGCAGTTCTTC
>NA|TRBV28|NA|TRBJ2-5
CASERRGGVETQYF
TGTGCCAGCGAACGAAGGGGGGGAGTAGAGACCCAGTACTTC
>NA|TRBV11-2|TRBD1|TRBJ2-1
CASTPSRQGNEQFF
TGTGCCAGCACCCCCTCACGACAGGGCAATGAGCAGTTCTTC
>NA|TRBV27|NA|TRBJ2-7
CASSSKIQGFSYEQYF
TGTGCCAGCAGTTCTAAAATACAGGGTTTTTCCTACGAGCAGTACTTC
>once|TRBV4-2|NA|TRBJ1-1
CASSQEYRQANTEAFF
TGTGCCAGCAGCCAAGAATACAGACAGGCGAACACTGAAGCTTTCTTT
>NA|TRBV14|TRBD1|TRBJ1-1
CASSQDRGLVNTEAFF
TGTGCCAGCAGCCAAGATAGGGGGCTAGTGAACACTGAAGCTTTCTTT
>NA|TRBV14|NA|TRBJ2-1
CASSQKDKYYNEQFF
TGTGCCAGCAGCCAAAAAGACAAGTATTACAATGAGCAGTTCTTC
>NA|TRBV11-3|NA|TRBJ2-3
CASSPGRREARDTQYF
TGTGCCAGCAGCCCAGGAAGGAGGGAGGCGCGAGATACGCAGTATTTT
>NA|TRBV6-4|TRBD2|TRBJ2-7
CARRTSGTYEQYF
TGTGCCAGACGGACTAGCGGAACCTACGAGCAGTACTTC
>NA|TRBV11-1|NA|TRBJ2-1
CASSFSGWEQFF
TGTGCCAGCAGCTTTTCAGGTTGGGAGCAGTTCTTC
>once|TRBV19|TRBD1|TRBJ2-1
CASSLEGTGGYNEQFF
TGTGCCAGTAGTCTGGAGGGGACAGGAGGTTACAATGAGCAGTTCTTC